This T cell receptor beta chain is drawn from a study of blood T cell repertoires in COVID-19. Study overall: Acute and convalescent COVID-19 samples came from the United States, Italy and Spain. PBMCs, B-cell-depleted T cells, or T cells were the source of the cDNA or gDNA that made up the material.

Original handling: Counts of nucleated cells, estimated from reference gene primer amplification, were obtained. Assay used: immunoSEQ multiplex PCR; TCRdb lists only in-frame clones, some missing. Clone size and the V and J calls come from that table; the DNA yielded D and trimming. The table records 250,000 to 300,000 clones, 88% of them present only once. The CDR3 consists of 15 residues. Germline CDR1 reads LNHDA; CDR2 reads SQIVND (reference sequence). With 5 bases clipped from V and 7 bases from J, the junction kept 10 bases outside the gene matches. This clone came up a few times. The gene calls are TRBV19 and TRBJ2-1, with 8 positions matching TRBD2. The specimen sequenced was peripheral blood. This receptor was obtained from a woman aged 30 to 39 with acute or convalescent COVID-19. CDR3 in amino acids: CASSFQAGVLNEQFF. CDR3 bases: TGTGCCAGTAGTTTCCAAGCGGGAGTCTTAAATGAGCAGTTCTTC.